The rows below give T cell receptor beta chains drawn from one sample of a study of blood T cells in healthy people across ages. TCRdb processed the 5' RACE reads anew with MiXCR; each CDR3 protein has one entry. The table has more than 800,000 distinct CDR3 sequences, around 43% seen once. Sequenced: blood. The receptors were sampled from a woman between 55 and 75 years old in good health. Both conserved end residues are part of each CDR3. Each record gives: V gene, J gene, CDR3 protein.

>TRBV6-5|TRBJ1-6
CASTLGRNSPLHF
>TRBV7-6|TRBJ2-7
CASSLSSETGTYEQYF
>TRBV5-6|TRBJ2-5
CASSQGSRGQETQYF
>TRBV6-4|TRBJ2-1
CASSFQSTSYNEQFF
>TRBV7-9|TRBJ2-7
CASSLATSYEQYF
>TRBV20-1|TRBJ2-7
CSARDGQRTYEQYF
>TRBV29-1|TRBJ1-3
CSVAGYGNTIYF
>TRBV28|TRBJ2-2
CASIGAANTGELFF
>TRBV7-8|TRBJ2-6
CASSPVRANVLTF
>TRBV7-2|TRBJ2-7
CASSLAAGATYEQYF
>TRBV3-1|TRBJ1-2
CASSQDEGAYGYTF
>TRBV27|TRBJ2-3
CASSRAGNHWETQYF
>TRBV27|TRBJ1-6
CASSLSGQNNSPLHF
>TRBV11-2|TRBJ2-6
CASSSAGFGANVLTF
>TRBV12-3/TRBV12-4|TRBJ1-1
CASSLSVGAEAFF